Below, 14 T cell receptor beta chains from the same sample are listed, as sequenced in a study of PD-1 blockade in classical Hodgkin lymphoma (dated by TCRdb to 2018 to 2021). The time point tag for this specimen amounts to: cycle 4 day 1 (C4D1), after more than five weeks of nivolumab. All trial patients had relapsed after autologous stem cell transplantation, with cohorts A, B and C differing in prior brentuximab vedotin exposure. Libraries were made using the immunoSEQ multiplex PCR assay. Entries here come from immuneACCESS through TCRdb and include only in-frame sequences with V and J called. Some clones fail to appear in such tables; in the studies checked, an unresolved V gene covers under half of the shortfall, and the cause of the remainder is unknown. The sample profile shows tens of thousands of clones; roughly 89% of them were found once. Under 13% of the sample is taken by the ten largest.

Sequenced here: peripheral blood mononuclear cells (PBMCs), sampled before the fourth cycle of nivolumab. These receptors were obtained from a human donor with classical Hodgkin lymphoma.

The chain employs TRBV25-1 and TRBJ1-1; the D is unclear. Trimming stripped 8 bases from V and 4 bases from J, with 8 bases between. This CDR3 region has 11 residues. Germline V gene lookup returns CDR1 MGHDK and CDR2 SYGVNS. The chain's CDR3 is CASQIGTEAFF. In DNA, the CDR3 is TGTGCCAGCCAGATAGGCACTGAAGCTTTCTTT.

The J gene is TRBJ2-7, the V gene TRBV19; TRBD1 is a possible D gene (5 bases). The CDR3 runs 14 residues. Germline V gives CDR1 LNHDA, CDR2 SQIVND (reference sequence). Trimming shortened V by 1 base and J by 1 base, and 8 bases separated the two germline ends. In DNA, the CDR3 is TGTGCCAGTAGTATAGGACGACAGTCCTACGAGCAGTACTTC. It translates to CASSIGRQSYEQYF.

V gene TRBV2 combines with J gene TRBJ2-1; either TRBD1 or TRBD2 may supply D (5 bases each). Trimming removed 3 bases at V and 2 bases at J, with 11 bases between. The length of the CDR3 is 15 residues. Germline V CDR1 and CDR2: SNHLY, FYNNEI. The CDR3 region is CASSDPLGAYNEQFF. The CDR3 bases are TGTGCCAGCAGTGATCCGCTGGGGGCCTACAATGAGCAGTTCTTC.

The sample holds one count of this clone. This chain uses TRBV28 with TRBJ2-1; D gene unclear. Per the germline V gene, CDR1 is MDHEN and CDR2 is SYDVKM. This CDR3 spans 16 amino acids. Between the trimmed V and J ends, which lost 3 bases and 5 bases, there was a span of 17 bases. CDR3 coding DNA: TGTGCCAGCAGTTTGGGTGGTGGGTTATCGCACAATGAGCAGTTCTTC. Its protein product is CASSLGGGLSHNEQFF.

A few counts support this clone. The chain recombines TRBV5-1 with TRBJ1-1; 7 positions match TRBD1. The CDR3 is 13 amino acids. J lost 10 bases, V lost 0 bases, and 6 bases had no gene match. The germline V gene has CDR1 SGHRS and CDR2 YFSETQ. The CDR3 DNA reads as TGCGCCAGCAGCTTGGTGACAGGGATGGCAGCTTTCTTT. This sequence encodes CASSLVTGMAAFF.

The gene calls are TRBV19 and TRBJ2-3; 8 bases line up with TRBD2. CDR1 LNHDA and CDR2 SQIVND come from the germline V gene (reference sequence). V dropped 10 bases and J dropped 4; count of bases not matched to a gene: 7. The length of the CDR3 is 13 residues. DNA of the CDR3: TGTGCCACCTCGGGGGGGGTCGCAGATACGCAGTATTTT. Its protein product is CATSGGVADTQYF.

This sequence joins TRBV27 and TRBJ1-1; the match to TRBD1 covers 7 bases. This CDR3 has 14 amino acids. Germline V lookup: CDR1 MNHEY, CDR2 SMNVEV (reference sequence). V was pared by 8 bases and J by 1 base, with 7 bases of the junction left unmatched. CDR3 in amino acids: CASARGQTNTEAFF. CDR3 nucleotides: TGTGCCAGCGCGAGGGGACAGACGAACACTGAAGCTTTCTTT.

The rearrangement links TRBV29-1 to TRBJ1-1, with TRBD1 identical over 8 bases. V shed 6 bases and J 4 bases; nucleotides not matched to a gene: 10. The CDR3 is 14 residues long. Germline V gives CDR1 SQVTM, CDR2 ANQGSEA. The CDR3 sequence is CSVKGQGGITEAFF. The CDR3 DNA is TGCAGCGTGAAAGGACAGGGAGGAATCACTGAAGCTTTCTTT.

The gene calls are TRBV5-1 and TRBJ2-2; D could derive from TRBD1 or TRBD2 (5 bases each). Germline assignment: CDR1 SGHRS and CDR2 YFSETQ. V was cut by 1 base and J by 0 bases, with 10 bases left in between. The CDR3 contains 16 residues. CDR3 residues: CASSLSGTANTGELFF. In DNA form, the CDR3 reads TGCGCCAGCAGCTTGAGTGGGACGGCGAACACCGGGGAGCTGTTTTTT. The whole variable domain, remainder taken from reference TRBV5-1 and TRBJ2-2, is KAGVTQTPRYLIKTRGQQVTLSCSPISGHRSVSWYQQTPGQGLQFLFEYFSETQRNKGNFPGRFSGRQFSNSRSEMNVSTLELGDSALYLCASSLSGTANTGELFFGEGSRLTVL.

The rearrangement uses TRBV7-9 and TRBJ2-1, with TRBD1 as a possible D gene (6 bases). Deletions cut 6 bases from V and 7 bases from J, with 10 bases between. There are 12 residues in the CDR3. Per the germline V gene, CDR1 is SEHNR and CDR2 is FQNEAQ (reference sequence). The DNA for the CDR3 is TGTGCCAGCAGTAGGGGGATAAATGAGCAGTTCTTC. Protein: CASSRGINEQFF.

This sequence joins TRBV18 and TRBJ2-3; no clear D. This CDR3 has 15 amino acids. V gave up 3 bases and J gave up 2 bases, with 12 bases separating them. CDR1 KGHSH and CDR2 LQKENI come from the germline V gene. The CDR3 region is CASSPGQIFTDTQYF. CDR3 DNA sequence: TGTGCCAGCTCACCTGGCCAGATTTTCACAGATACGCAGTATTTT.

V usage is TRBV19 and J usage is TRBJ2-6; no firm D call. The CDR3 length is 17 residues. Germline V lookup: CDR1 LNHDA, CDR2 SQIVND (reference sequence). V was clipped by 3 bases and J by 0 bases, with 12 bases between them. CDR3 in amino acids: CASSILVPVSGANVLTF. The CDR3 region has the DNA TGTGCCAGTAGTATTTTAGTTCCGGTCTCTGGGGCCAACGTCCTGACTTTC. Supplemented by reference TRBV19 and TRBJ2-6, the full variable domain reads DGGITQSPKYLFRKEGQNVTLSCEQNLNHDAMYWYRQDPGQGLRLIYYSQIVNDFQKGDIAEGYSVSREKKESFPLTVTSAQKNPTAFYLCASSILVPVSGANVLTFGAGSRLTVL.

The chain joins TRBV19 to TRBJ1-2; weak D call: TRBD1 (6 bases). Germline assignment: CDR1 LNHDA and CDR2 SQIVND (reference sequence). The ends were cut back, 3 bases at V and 6 bases at J, with 11 bases in the middle. CDR3 length equals 13 residues. The CDR3 DNA reads as TGTGCCAGTAGTATTGGGACACCGAATGGCTACACCTTC. Protein sequence: CASSIGTPNGYTF.

The chain joins TRBV4-1 to TRBJ1-1, with a tentative D call TRBD1 (5 bases). In germline, CDR1 is MGHRA, CDR2 YSYEKL. Trimming took 0 bases from V and 0 from J, leaving 11 bases between them. This CDR3 has 16 residues. The CDR3 is CASSQDRGLVNTEAFF. DNA for the CDR3: TGCGCCAGCAGCCAAGATCGGGGGTTGGTGAACACTGAAGCTTTCTTT.